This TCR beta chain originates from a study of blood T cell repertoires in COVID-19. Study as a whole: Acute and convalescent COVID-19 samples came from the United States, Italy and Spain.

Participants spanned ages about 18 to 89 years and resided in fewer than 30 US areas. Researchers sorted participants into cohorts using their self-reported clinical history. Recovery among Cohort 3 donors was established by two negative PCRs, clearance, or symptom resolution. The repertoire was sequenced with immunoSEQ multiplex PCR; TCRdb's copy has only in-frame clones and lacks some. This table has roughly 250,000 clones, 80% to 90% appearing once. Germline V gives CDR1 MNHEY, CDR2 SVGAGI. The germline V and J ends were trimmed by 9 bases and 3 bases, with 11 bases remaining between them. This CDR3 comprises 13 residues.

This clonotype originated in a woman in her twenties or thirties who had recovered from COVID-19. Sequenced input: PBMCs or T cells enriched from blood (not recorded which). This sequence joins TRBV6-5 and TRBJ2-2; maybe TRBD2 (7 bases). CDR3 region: CARGGADTGELFF. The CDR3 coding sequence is TGTGCCAGAGGGGGGGCTGACACCGGGGAGCTGTTTTTT.